This T cell receptor beta chain was documented in a study of T cells after yellow fever vaccination. Across the study: Each low-cell-number fraction was prepared by means of SMART-Seq v4 Ultra Low Input. Study results and limitations: Clones that expanded after primary vaccination mostly reappeared after the booster (just under 98% CD4, approximately 89% CD8). A minor fraction of clonotypes spanned both CD4 and CD8 compartments.

One entry per CDR3 protein results from TCRdb running MiXCR on the 5' RACE reads. The profile shows about 85,000 distinct CDR3 sequences, about an eighth of them singletons. The receptor comes from a man aged 18 to 29 who received the YFV17D yellow fever vaccine. The sequenced sample was CD8+ T cells not binding an NS4B(214-222) dextramer, sorted from PBMCs, obtained about 21 days after the first yellow fever vaccination.

CDR3 protein: CATSRDRPSGGIYNEQFF. CDR3 bases: TGTGCCACCAGCAGAGATCGCCCTAGCGGGGGAATCTACAATGAGCAGTTCTTC. The chain uses TRBV15 and TRBJ2-1; TRBD2 matches at 10 bases. CDR3 length: 18 amino acids. Germline V gene data show CDR1 as LNHNV and CDR2 as YYDKDF (reference sequence). Trimming cost V 0 bases and J 3 bases; bases outside gene matches: 8.